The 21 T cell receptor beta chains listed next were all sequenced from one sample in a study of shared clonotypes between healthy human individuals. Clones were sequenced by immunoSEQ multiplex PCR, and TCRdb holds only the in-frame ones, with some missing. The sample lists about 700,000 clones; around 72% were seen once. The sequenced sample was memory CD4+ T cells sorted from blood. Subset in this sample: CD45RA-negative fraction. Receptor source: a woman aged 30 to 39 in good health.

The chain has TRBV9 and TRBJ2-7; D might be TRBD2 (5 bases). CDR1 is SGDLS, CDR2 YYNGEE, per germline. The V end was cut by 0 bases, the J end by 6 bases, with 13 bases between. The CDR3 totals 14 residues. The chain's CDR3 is CASSVDLLESEQYF. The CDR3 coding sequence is TGTGCCAGCAGCGTAGACCTACTAGAAAGCGAGCAGTACTTC. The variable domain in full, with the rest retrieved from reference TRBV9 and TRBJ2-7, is DSGVTQTPKHLITATGQRVTLRCSPRSGDLSVYWYQQSLDQGLQFLIQYYNGEERAKGNILERFSAQQFPDLHSELNLSSLELGDSALYFCASSVDLLESEQYFGPGTRLTVT.

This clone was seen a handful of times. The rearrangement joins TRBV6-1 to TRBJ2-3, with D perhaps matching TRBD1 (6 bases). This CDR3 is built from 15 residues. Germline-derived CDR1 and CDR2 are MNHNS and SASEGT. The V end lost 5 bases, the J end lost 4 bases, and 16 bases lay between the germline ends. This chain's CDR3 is CASSFISGQSDTQYF. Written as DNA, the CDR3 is TGTGCCAGCAGTTTCATCTCCGGACAGTCAGATACGCAGTATTTT.

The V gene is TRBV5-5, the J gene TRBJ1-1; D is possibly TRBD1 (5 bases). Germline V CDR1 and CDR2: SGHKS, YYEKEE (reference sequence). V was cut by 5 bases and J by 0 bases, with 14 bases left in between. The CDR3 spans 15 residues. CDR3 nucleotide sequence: TGTGCCAGCAGGTTTAGATGGGGCATGAACACTGAAGCTTTCTTT. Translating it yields CASRFRWGMNTEAFF.

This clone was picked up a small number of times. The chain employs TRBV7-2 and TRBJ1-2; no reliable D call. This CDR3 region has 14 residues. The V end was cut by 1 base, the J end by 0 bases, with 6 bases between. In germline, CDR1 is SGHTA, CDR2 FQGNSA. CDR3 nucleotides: TGTGCCAGCAGCTTAGATCCAGCTAACTATGGCTACACCTTC. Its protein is CASSLDPANYGYTF.

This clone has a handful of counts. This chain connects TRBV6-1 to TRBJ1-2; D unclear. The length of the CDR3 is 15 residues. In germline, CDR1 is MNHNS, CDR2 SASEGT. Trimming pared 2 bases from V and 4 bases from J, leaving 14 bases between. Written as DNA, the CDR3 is TGTGCCAGCAGTGAAAGTCTGCCAGGCCCCTATGGCTACACCTTC. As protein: CASSESLPGPYGYTF.

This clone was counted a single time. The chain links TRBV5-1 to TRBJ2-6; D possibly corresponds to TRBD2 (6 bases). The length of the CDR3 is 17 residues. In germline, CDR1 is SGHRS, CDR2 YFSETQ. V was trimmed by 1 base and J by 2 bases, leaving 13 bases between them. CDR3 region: CASSLMGGPAGANVLTF. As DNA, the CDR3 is TGCGCCAGCAGCTTGATGGGGGGTCCAGCTGGGGCCAACGTCCTGACTTTC.

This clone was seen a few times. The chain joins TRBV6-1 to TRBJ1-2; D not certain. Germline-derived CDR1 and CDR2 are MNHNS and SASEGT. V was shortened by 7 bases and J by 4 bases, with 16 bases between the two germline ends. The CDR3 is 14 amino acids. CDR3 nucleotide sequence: TGTGCCAGCACTAGAAAAGGGTCGGGCTATGGCTACACCTTC. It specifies CASTRKGSGYGYTF.

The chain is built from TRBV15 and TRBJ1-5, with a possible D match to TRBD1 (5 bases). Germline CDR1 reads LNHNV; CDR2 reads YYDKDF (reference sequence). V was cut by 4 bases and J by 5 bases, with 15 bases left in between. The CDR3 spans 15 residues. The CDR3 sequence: CATSIRTLGDQPQHF. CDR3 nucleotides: TGTGCCACCAGCATTAGGACCTTGGGGGATCAGCCCCAGCATTTT.

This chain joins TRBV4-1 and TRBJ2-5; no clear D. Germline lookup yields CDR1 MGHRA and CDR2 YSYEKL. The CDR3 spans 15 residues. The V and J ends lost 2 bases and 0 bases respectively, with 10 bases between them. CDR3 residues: CASSQTRHNQETQYF. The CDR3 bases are TGCGCCAGCAGCCAAACTCGACATAACCAAGAGACCCAGTACTTC.

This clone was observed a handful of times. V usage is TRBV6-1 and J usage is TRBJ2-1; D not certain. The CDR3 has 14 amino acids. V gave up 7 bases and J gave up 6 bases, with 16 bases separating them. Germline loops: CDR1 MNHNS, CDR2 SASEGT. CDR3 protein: CASTSVLEANEQFF. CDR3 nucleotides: TGTGCCAGCACTTCCGTACTCGAGGCCAATGAGCAGTTCTTC.

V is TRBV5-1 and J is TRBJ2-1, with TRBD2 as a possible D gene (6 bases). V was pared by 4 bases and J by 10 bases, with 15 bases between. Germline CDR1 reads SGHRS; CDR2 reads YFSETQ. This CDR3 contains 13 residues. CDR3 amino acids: CASSHQRAGEQFF. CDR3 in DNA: TGCGCCAGCAGCCATCAGAGGGCGGGAGAGCAGTTCTTC.

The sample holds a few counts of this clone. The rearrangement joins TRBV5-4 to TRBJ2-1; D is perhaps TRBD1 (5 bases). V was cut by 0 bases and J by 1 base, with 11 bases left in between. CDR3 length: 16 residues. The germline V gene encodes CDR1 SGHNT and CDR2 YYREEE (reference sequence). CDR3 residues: CASSLGGSGSYNEQFF. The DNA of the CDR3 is TGTGCCAGCAGCTTGGGGGGCTCTGGGTCCTACAATGAGCAGTTCTTC.

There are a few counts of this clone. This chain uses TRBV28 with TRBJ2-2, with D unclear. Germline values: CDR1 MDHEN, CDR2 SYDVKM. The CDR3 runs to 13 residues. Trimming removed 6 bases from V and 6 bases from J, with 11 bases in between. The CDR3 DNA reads TGTGCCAGCAGGGCCTTTGTGCCCGGGGAGCTGTTTTTT. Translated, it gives CASRAFVPGELFF.

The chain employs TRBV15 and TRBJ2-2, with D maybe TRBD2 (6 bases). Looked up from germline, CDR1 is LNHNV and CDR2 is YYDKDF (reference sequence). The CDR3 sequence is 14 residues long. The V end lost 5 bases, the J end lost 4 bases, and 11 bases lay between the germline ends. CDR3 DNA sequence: TGTGCCACCAGCTTGGGACTGAGCACCGGGGAGCTGTTTTTT. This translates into CATSLGLSTGELFF.

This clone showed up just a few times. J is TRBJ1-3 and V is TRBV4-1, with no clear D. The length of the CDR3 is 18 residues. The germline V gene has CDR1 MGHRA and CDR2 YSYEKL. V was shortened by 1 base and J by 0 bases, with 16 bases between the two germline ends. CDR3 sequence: CASSQVVLGSASGNTIYF. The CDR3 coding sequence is TGCGCCAGCAGCCAAGTCGTGCTGGGGTCCGCCTCTGGAAACACCATATATTTT.

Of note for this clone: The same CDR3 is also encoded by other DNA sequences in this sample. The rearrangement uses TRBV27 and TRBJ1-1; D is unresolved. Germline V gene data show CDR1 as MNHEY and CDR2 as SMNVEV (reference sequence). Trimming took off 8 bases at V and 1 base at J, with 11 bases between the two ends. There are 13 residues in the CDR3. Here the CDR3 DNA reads TGTGCCAGCTCCCCGGGTTGGAACACTGAAGCTTTCTTT. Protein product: CASSPGWNTEAFF.

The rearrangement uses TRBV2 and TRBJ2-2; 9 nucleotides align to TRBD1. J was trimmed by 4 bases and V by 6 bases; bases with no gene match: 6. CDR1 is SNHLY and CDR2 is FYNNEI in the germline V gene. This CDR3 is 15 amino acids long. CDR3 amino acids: CASSGQGSFTGELFF. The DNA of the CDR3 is TGTGCCAGCAGCGGACAGGGGTCGTTCACCGGGGAGCTGTTTTTT.

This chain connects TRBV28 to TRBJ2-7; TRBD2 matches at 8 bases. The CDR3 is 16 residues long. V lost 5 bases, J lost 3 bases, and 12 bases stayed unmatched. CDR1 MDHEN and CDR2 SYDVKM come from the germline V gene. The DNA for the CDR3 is TGTGCCAGCAGTACCTTAATTAGCGGGAAGATCTACGAGCAGTACTTC. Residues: CASSTLISGKIYEQYF.

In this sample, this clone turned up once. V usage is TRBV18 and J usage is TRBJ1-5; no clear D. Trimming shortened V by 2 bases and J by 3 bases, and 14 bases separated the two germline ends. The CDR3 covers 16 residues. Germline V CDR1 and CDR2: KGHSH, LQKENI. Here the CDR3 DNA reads TGTGCCAGCTCACCAAGTGTATTAGGGAACAATCAGCCCCAGCATTTT. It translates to CASSPSVLGNNQPQHF.

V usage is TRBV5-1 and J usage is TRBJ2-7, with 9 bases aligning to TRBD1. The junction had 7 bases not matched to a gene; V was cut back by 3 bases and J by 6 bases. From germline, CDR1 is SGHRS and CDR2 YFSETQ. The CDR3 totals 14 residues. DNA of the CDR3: TGCGCCAGCAGCTCCGGGACAGGGTCTTTCGAGCAGTACTTC. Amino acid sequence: CASSSGTGSFEQYF. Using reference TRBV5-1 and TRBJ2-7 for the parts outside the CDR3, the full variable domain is KAGVTQTPRYLIKTRGQQVTLSCSPISGHRSVSWYQQTPGQGLQFLFEYFSETQRNKGNFPGRFSGRQFSNSRSEMNVSTLELGDSALYLCASSSGTGSFEQYFGPGTRLTVT.

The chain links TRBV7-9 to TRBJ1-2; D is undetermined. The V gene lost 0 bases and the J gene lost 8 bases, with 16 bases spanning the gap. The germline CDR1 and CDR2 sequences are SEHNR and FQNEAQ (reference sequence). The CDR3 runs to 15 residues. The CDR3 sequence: CASSLADRAMGGYTF. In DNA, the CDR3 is TGTGCCAGCAGCTTAGCGGACCGAGCTATGGGGGGCTACACCTTC.